Below are 14 T cell receptor beta chains sequenced from a single sample in a study of shared clonotypes between healthy human individuals. Assay: immunoSEQ multiplex PCR; the TCRdb copy retains only in-frame clones and omits some. The top ten clones hold around 0.47% of a sample with approximately 1,000,000 clones, about 84% of them seen once. The sequencing sample was made of memory CD4+ T cells from PBMCs. Specified subset: CD45RA-negative fraction. These receptors were obtained from a man aged 18 to 30 in good health. Some clones in this sample may be carry-over from other donors' samples.

The chain recombines TRBV9 with TRBJ1-1; 11 nucleotides agree with TRBD1. The junction had 4 bases not matched to a gene; V was cut back by 3 bases and J by 3 bases. Germline CDR1 and CDR2: SGDLS and YYNGEE. This CDR3 has 15 amino acids. The CDR3 bases are TGTGCCAGCAGCGCTCCGGGACAGGGGGACACTGAAGCTTTCTTT. Translating gives CASSAPGQGDTEAFF.

The J gene is TRBJ1-5, the V gene TRBV6-1, with D unresolved. The V gene's germline CDR1 is MNHNS and CDR2 SASEGT. The CDR3 sequence is 14 residues long. Trimming took off 2 bases at V and 5 bases at J, with 10 bases between the two ends. The CDR3 nucleotides are TGTGCCAGCAGTGAAATCTGGGGTGATCAGCCCCAGCATTTT. This translates into CASSEIWGDQPQHF.

The chain uses TRBV19 and TRBJ2-5; D remains unclear. The CDR3 runs 17 residues. V was cut by 7 bases and J by 5 bases, with 26 bases left in between. Per the germline V gene, CDR1 is LNHDA and CDR2 is SQIVND (reference sequence). CDR3 sequence: CASTSPKKTRRRETQYF. The CDR3, as DNA: TGTGCCAGTACTTCCCCCAAGAAGACCCGACGCCGGGAGACCCAGTACTTC.

This clone was seen a handful of times. The chain is built from TRBV29-1 and TRBJ1-1; TRBD1 matches 9 bases. The trim removed 4 bases at V and 4 bases at J, leaving 4 bases unmatched. Germline V gene sequence: CDR1 SQVTM, CDR2 ANQGSEA. The CDR3 loop spans 13 amino acids. In DNA, the CDR3 is TGCAGCGTTGCCTGGGACAGGGCCACTGAAGCTTTCTTT. It encodes CSVAWDRATEAFF.

This sequence joins TRBV19 and TRBJ1-2; weak D call: TRBD1 (5 bases). CDR1 and CDR2 (germline): LNHDA, SQIVND (reference sequence). V was trimmed by 2 bases and J by 3 bases, leaving 10 bases between them. This CDR3 comprises 14 residues. The CDR3 protein is CASSIKRQYYGYTF. CDR3 coding DNA: TGTGCCAGTAGTATAAAAAGACAGTACTATGGCTACACCTTC.

The chain employs TRBV7-9 and TRBJ2-7; 8 bases fit TRBD1. This CDR3 comprises 15 residues. Germline V lookup: CDR1 SEHNR, CDR2 FQNEAQ (reference sequence). The V segment lost 0 bases and the J segment 3 bases; nucleotides outside the gene matches: 4. The CDR3 sequence: CASSLATGAHYEQYF. The CDR3 DNA is TGTGCCAGCAGCTTAGCGACAGGGGCCCACTACGAGCAGTACTTC. Variable domain in full (rest from reference TRBV7-9 and TRBJ2-7): DTGVSQNPRHKITKRGQNVTFRCDPISEHNRLYWYRQTLGQGPEFLTYFQNEAQLEKSRLLSDRFSAERPKGSFSTLEIQRTEQGDSAMYLCASSLATGAHYEQYFGPGTRLTVT.

The chain uses TRBV6-5 and TRBJ1-1, with D uncertain. Germline lookup yields CDR1 MNHEY and CDR2 SVGAGI. The ends were cut back, 4 bases at V and 6 bases at J, with 12 bases in the middle. This CDR3 contains 13 residues. The CDR3 sequence: CASSSGGWAEAFF. Here the CDR3 DNA reads TGTGCCAGCAGTTCAGGCGGATGGGCTGAAGCTTTCTTT.

CDR3 DNA: TGTGCCAGCAGCTCGCCGGGACTAGCGGGAGGGGATACGCAGTATTTT. It translates to CASSSPGLAGGDTQYF. This rearrangement joins TRBV7-3 to TRBJ2-3; TRBD2 matches 16 bases. The CDR3 runs 16 residues. Germline V gives CDR1 SGHTA, CDR2 FQGTGA. With 4 bases clipped from V and 6 bases from J, the junction kept 4 bases outside the gene matches.

This chain links TRBV7-9 with TRBJ1-1; a possible D gene is TRBD1 (5 bases). Germline assignment: CDR1 SEHNR and CDR2 FQNEAQ (reference sequence). The CDR3 has 16 residues. Deletions cut 4 bases from V and 4 bases from J, with 19 bases between. CDR3: CASSSGALLRSTEAFF. The CDR3 DNA reads as TGTGCCAGCAGCTCCGGGGCCCTGCTTAGGTCCACTGAAGCTTTCTTT. The whole variable domain, remainder taken from reference TRBV7-9 and TRBJ1-1, is DTGVSQNPRHKITKRGQNVTFRCDPISEHNRLYWYRQTLGQGPEFLTYFQNEAQLEKSRLLSDRFSAERPKGSFSTLEIQRTEQGDSAMYLCASSSGALLRSTEAFFGQGTRLTVV.

The CDR3 region is CAISERDNTYEQYF. The CDR3 coding sequence is TGTGCCATCAGTGAGCGGGACAACACCTACGAGCAGTACTTC. The gene calls are TRBV10-3 and TRBJ2-7; weak D call: TRBD1 (6 bases). V was clipped by 2 bases and J by 2 bases, with 10 bases between them. This CDR3 contains 14 residues. The germline gives CDR1 ENHRY, CDR2 SYGVKD.

This clone is a singleton in its sample. The CDR3 loop is CASSSGFYEQYF. The CDR3 coding sequence is TGTGCCAGCAGCTCCGGTTTCTACGAGCAGTACTTC. The chain employs TRBV5-6 and TRBJ2-7; D remains ambiguous. CDR1 is SGHDT and CDR2 is YYEEEE in the germline V gene. The CDR3 totals 12 residues. V shed 3 bases and J shed 3 bases, with 7 bases lying between them. The full variable domain, rest sourced from reference TRBV5-6 and TRBJ2-7, is DAGVTQSPTHLIKTRGQQVTLRCSPKSGHDTVSWYQQALGQGPQFIFQYYEEEERQRGNFPDRFSGHQFPNYSSELNVNALLLGDSALYLCASSSGFYEQYFGPGTRLTVT.

The V gene is TRBV4-2, the J gene TRBJ1-1; tentative D call: TRBD1 (5 bases). V lost 2 bases, J lost 4 bases, and 11 bases lay in between. Germline CDR1 and CDR2: LGHNA and YNFKEQ. The CDR3 loop spans 14 amino acids. The CDR3, as DNA: TGTGCCAGCAGCCAACCGGGGGGGGGCACTGAAGCTTTCTTT. Translation gives CASSQPGGGTEAFF.

The chain has TRBV28 and TRBJ2-7; 7 nucleotides match TRBD2. This CDR3 is built from 14 residues. Unmatched junction bases numbered 11, after V lost 10 bases and J lost 2 bases. Germline lookup yields CDR1 MDHEN and CDR2 SYDVKM. The CDR3: CATAFRGGTYEQYF. CDR3 nucleotides: TGTGCCACCGCATTTCGCGGGGGAACCTACGAGCAGTACTTC. The full variable domain, rest sourced from reference TRBV28 and TRBJ2-7, is DVKVTQSSRYLVKRTGEKVFLECVQDMDHENMFWYRQDPGLGLRLIYFSYDVKMKEKGDIPEGYSVSREKKERFSLILESASTNQTSMYLCATAFRGGTYEQYFGPGTRLTVT.

The V gene is TRBV4-3, the J gene TRBJ2-1, with D perhaps matching TRBD2 (6 bases). From germline, CDR1 is LGHNA and CDR2 YSLEER. This CDR3 has 13 residues. V lost 2 bases and J 8 bases, leaving 10 bases between the germline ends. CDR3 nucleotides: TGCGCCAGCAGCCAACAGCCGGGGGATGAGCAGTTCTTC. Translated: CASSQQPGDEQFF.